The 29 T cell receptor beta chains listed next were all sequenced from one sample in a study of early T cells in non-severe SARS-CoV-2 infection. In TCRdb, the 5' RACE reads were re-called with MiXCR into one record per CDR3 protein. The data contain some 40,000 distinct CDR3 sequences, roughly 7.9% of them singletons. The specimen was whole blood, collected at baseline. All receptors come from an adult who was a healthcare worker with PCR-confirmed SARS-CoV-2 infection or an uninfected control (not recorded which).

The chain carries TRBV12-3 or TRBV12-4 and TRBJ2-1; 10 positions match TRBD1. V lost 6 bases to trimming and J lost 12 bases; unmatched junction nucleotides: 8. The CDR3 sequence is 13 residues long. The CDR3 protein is CASRGQGETAQFF. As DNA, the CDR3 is TGTGCCAGCAGAGGACAGGGGGAGACAGCGCAGTTCTTC.

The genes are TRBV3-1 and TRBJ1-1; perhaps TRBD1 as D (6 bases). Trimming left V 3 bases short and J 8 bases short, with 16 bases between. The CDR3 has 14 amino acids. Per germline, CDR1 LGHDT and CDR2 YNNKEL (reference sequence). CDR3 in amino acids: CASSHALSGTEAFF. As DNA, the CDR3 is TGTGCCAGCAGCCACGCGTTATCCGGGACAGAAGCTTTCTTT.

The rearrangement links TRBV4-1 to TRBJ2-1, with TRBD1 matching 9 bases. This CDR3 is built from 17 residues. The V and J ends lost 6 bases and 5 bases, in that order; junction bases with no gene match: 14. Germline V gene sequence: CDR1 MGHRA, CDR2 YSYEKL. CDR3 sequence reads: CASRLGPRDRANNEQFF. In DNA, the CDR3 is TGCGCCAGCAGACTCGGGCCCCGGGACAGGGCCAACAATGAGCAGTTCTTC.

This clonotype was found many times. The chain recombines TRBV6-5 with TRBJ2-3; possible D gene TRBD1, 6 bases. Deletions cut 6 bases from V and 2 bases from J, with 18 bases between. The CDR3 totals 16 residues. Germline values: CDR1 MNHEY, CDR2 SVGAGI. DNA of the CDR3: TGTGCCAGCAGCCCAACTATTGTGGGGGCCACAGATACGCAGTATTTT. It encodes CASSPTIVGATDTQYF.

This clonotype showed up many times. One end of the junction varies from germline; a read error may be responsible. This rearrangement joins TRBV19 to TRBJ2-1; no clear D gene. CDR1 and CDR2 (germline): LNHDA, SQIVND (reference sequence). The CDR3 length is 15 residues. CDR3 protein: CASRIGPLEHNEQFF. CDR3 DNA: TGTGCCAGTAGAATAGGGCCCCTGGAACACAATGAGCAGTTCTTC. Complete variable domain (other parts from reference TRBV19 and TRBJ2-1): DGGITQSPKYLFRKEGQNVTLSCEQNLNHDAMYWYRQDPGQGLRLIYYSQIVNDFQKGDIAEGYSVSREKKESFPLTVTSAQKNPTAFYLCASRIGPLEHNEQFFGPGTRLTVL.

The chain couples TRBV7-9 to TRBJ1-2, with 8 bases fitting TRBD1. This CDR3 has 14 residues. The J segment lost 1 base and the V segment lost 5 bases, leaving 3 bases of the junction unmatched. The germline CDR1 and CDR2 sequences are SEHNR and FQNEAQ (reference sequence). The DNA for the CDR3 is TGTGCCAGCAGCCGCGACAGGGGTAACTATGGCTACACCTTC. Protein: CASSRDRGNYGYTF.

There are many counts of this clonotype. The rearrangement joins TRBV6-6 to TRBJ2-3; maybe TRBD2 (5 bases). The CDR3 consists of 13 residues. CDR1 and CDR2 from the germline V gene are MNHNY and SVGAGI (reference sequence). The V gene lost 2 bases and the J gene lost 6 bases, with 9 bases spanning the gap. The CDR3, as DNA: TGTGCCAGCAGTTACGGGAGTTCGGATACGCAGTATTTT. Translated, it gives CASSYGSSDTQYF.

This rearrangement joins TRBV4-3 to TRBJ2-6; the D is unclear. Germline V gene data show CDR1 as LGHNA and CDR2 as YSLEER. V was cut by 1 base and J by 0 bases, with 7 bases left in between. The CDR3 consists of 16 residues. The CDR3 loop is CASSQVPRSGANVLTF. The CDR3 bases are TGCGCCAGCAGCCAAGTCCCCCGCTCTGGGGCCAACGTCCTGACTTTC.

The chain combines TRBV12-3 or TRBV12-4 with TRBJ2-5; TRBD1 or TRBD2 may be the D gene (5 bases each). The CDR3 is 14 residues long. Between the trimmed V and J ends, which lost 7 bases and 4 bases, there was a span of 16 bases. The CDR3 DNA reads TGTGCCAGCACCACCTACTCGGGGCGAGAGACCCAGTACTTC. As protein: CASTTYSGRETQYF.

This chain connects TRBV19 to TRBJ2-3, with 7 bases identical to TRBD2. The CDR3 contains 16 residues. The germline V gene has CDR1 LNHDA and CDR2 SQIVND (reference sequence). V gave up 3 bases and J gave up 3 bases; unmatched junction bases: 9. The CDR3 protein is CASSIPVGAGTDTQYF. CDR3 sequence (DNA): TGTGCCAGTAGTATCCCGGTGGGAGCGGGGACAGATACGCAGTATTTT.

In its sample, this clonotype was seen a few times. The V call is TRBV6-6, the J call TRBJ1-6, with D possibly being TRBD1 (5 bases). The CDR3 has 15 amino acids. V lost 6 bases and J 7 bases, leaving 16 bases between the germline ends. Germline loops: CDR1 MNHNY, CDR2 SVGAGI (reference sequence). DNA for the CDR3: TGTGCCAGCAGCCCGGGCAGGGTGGAAAATTCACCCCTCCACTTT. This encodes CASSPGRVENSPLHF.

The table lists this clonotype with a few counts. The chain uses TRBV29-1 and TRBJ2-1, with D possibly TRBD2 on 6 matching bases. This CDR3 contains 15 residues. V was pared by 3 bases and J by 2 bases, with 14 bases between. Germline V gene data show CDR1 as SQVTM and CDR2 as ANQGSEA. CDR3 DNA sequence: TGCAGCGTTGATCCGGACTACCCGACCTACAATGAGCAGTTCTTC. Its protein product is CSVDPDYPTYNEQFF.

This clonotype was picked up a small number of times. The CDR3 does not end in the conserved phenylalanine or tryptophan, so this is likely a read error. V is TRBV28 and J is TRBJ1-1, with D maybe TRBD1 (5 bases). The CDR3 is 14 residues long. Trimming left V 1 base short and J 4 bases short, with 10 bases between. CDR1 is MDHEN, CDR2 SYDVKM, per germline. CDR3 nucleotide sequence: TGTGCCAGCAGTTTATCAGGGTTGGGCACTGAAGCTTTCCTT. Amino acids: CASSLSGLGTEAFL.

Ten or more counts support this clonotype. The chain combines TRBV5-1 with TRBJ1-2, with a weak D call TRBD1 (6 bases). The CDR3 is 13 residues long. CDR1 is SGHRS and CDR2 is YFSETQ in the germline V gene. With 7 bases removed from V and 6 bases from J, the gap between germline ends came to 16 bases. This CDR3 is CASHFGGPDGYTF. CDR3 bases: TGCGCCAGCCACTTCGGGGGGCCAGATGGCTACACCTTC.

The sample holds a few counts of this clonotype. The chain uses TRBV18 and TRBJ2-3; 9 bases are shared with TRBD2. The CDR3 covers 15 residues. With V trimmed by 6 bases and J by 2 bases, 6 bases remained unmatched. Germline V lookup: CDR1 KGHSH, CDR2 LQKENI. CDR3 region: CASSPSGGHTDTQYF. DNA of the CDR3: TGTGCCAGCTCGCCAAGCGGGGGGCACACAGATACGCAGTATTTT. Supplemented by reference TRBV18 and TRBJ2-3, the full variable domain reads NAGVMQNPRHLVRRRGQEARLRCSPMKGHSHVYWYRQLPEEGLKFMVYLQKENIIDESGMPKERFSAEFPKEGPSILRIQQVVRGDSAAYFCASSPSGGHTDTQYFGPGTRLTVL.

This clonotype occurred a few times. The DNA of the CDR3 is TGTGCCAGCTCACGGGGGAAAGACAATCAGCCCCAGCATTTT. This encodes CASSRGKDNQPQHF. This chain connects TRBV18 to TRBJ1-5; the D gene is possibly TRBD1 (5 bases). V was clipped by 4 bases and J by 3 bases, with 10 bases between them. The CDR3 runs to 14 residues. Looked up from germline, CDR1 is KGHSH and CDR2 is LQKENI.

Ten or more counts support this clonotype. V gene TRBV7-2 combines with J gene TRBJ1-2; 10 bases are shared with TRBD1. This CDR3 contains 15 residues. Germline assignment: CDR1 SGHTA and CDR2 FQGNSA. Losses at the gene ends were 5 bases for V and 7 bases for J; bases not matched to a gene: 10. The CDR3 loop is CASSPRTGGSGGYTF. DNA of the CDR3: TGTGCCAGCAGCCCCAGGACAGGGGGGAGTGGTGGCTACACCTTC. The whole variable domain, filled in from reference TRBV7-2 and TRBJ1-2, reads GAGVSQSPSNKVTEKGKDVELRCDPISGHTALYWYRQSLGQGLEFLIYFQGNSAPDKSGLPSDRFSAERTGGSVSTLTIQRTQQEDSAVYLCASSPRTGGSGGYTFGSGTRLTVV.

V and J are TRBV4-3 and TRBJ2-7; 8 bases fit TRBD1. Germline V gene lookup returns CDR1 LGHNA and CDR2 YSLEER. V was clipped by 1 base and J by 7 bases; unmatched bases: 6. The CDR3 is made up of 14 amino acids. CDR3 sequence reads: CASSQGQGAWEQYF. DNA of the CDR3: TGCGCCAGCAGCCAAGGGCAGGGGGCTTGGGAGCAGTACTTC.

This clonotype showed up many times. The CDR3 nucleotides are TGTGCCAGCAGCACCGGGTTCGGAGCGTTCTTC. It yields the protein CASSTGFGAFF. This sequence joins TRBV7-2 and TRBJ2-1; D is undetermined. CDR1 SGHTA and CDR2 FQGNSA come from the germline V gene. The length of the CDR3 is 11 residues. Trimming took off 5 bases at V and 15 bases at J, with 14 bases between the two ends.

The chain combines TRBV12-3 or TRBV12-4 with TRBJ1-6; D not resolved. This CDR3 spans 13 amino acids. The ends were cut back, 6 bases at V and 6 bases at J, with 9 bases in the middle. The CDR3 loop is CASRERINSPLHF. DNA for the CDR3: TGTGCCAGCAGGGAGAGGATTAATTCACCCCTCCACTTT.

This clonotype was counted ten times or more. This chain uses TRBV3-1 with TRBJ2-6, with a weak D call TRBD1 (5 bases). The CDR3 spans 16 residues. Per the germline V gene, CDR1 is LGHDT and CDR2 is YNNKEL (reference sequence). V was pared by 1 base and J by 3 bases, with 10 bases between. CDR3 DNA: TGTGCCAGCAGCCAAGGTCAGGGAAGTGGGGCCAACGTCCTGACTTTC. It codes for CASSQGQGSGANVLTF. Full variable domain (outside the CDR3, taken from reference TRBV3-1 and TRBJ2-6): DTAVSQTPKYLVTQMGNDKSIKCEQNLGHDTMYWYKQDSKKFLKIMFSYNNKELIINETVPNRFSPKSPDKAHLNLHINSLELGDSAVYFCASSQGQGSGANVLTFGAGSRLTVL.

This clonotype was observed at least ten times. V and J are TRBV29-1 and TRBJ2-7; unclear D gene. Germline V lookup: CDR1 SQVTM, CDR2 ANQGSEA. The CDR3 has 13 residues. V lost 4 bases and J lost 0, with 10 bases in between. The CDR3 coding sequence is TGCAGCGTTGCAGGCGTTCTCTCCTACGAGCAGTACTTC. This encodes CSVAGVLSYEQYF.

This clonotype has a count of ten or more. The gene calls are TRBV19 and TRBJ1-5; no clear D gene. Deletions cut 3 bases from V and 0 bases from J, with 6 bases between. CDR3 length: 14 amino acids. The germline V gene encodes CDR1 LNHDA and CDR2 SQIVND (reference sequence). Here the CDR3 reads CASSIGYSNQPQHF. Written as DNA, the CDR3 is TGTGCCAGTAGTATTGGCTATAGCAATCAGCCCCAGCATTTT. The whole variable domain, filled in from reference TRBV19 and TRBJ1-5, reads DGGITQSPKYLFRKEGQNVTLSCEQNLNHDAMYWYRQDPGQGLRLIYYSQIVNDFQKGDIAEGYSVSREKKESFPLTVTSAQKNPTAFYLCASSIGYSNQPQHFGDGTRLSIL.

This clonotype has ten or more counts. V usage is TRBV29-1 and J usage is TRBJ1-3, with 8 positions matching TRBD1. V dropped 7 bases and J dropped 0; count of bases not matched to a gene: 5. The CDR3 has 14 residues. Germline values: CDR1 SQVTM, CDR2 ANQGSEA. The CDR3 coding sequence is TGCAGCGGGAGGACAGGGAGCTCTGGAAACACCATATATTTT. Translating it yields CSGRTGSSGNTIYF.

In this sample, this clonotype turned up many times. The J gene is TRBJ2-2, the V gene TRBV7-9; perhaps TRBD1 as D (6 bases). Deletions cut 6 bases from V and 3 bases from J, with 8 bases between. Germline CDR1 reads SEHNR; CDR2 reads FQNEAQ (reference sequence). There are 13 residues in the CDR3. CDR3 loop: CASRGTHTGELFF. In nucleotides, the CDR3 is TGTGCCAGCAGGGGGACACACACCGGGGAGCTGTTTTTT.

The CDR3 region has the DNA TGTGCCAGCAGCCAAGAGGACAGTTACGAGCAGTACTTC. This codes for CASSQEDSYEQYF. The rearrangement uses TRBV3-1 and TRBJ2-7, with D maybe TRBD1 (6 bases). V shed 0 bases and J shed 4 bases, with 7 bases lying between them. Germline assignment: CDR1 LGHDT and CDR2 YNNKEL (reference sequence). The CDR3 length is 13 residues.

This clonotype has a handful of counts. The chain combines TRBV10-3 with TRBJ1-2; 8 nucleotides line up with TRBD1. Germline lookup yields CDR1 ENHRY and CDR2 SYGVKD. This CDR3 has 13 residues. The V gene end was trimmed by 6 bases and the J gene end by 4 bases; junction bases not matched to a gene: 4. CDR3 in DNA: TGTGCCATCAGAGGGGACAGGCTCTATGGCTACACCTTC. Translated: CAIRGDRLYGYTF.

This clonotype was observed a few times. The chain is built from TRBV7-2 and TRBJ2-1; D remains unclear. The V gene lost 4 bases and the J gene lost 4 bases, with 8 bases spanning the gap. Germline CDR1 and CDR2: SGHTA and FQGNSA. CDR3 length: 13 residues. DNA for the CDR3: TGTGCCAGCAGCTCACCCCTATACAATGAGCAGTTCTTC. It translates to CASSSPLYNEQFF.

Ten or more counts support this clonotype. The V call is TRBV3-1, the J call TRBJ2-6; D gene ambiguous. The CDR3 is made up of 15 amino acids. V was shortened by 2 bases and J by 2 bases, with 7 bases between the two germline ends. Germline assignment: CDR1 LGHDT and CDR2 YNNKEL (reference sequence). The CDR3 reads CASSQRTTGANVLTF. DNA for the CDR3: TGTGCCAGCAGCCAAAGGACGACTGGGGCCAACGTCCTGACTTTC.